Following are 31 T cell receptor beta chains from one sample sequenced in a study of cytomegalovirus exposure and HLA in healthy donors. The PCR contained 60 Vbeta and 13 Jbeta primers. Only in-frame clones appear in the TCRdb table, and some are missing; sequencing was by immunoSEQ multiplex PCR. The table includes 180,000 or so clones, about 80% detected once. Source material: PBMCs. The receptors derive from a woman between 50 and 59 years old in good health and CMV-seronegative.

This sequence joins TRBV7-2 and TRBJ2-1; 10 nucleotides align to TRBD2. The V gene's germline CDR1 is SGHTA and CDR2 FQGNSA. CDR3 size: 15 residues. V shed 5 bases and J 8 bases; nucleotides not matched to a gene: 9. The CDR3 DNA reads as TGTGCCAGCAGCGCCAAGCGGGGGGGCCCGGATGAGCAGTTCTTC. As protein: CASSAKRGGPDEQFF.

This sequence joins TRBV18 and TRBJ1-1, with D possibly TRBD1 on 6 matching bases. CDR1 and CDR2 (germline): KGHSH, LQKENI. The CDR3 covers 15 residues. V lost 3 bases and J lost 1, with 12 bases in between. DNA of the CDR3: TGTGCCAGCTCACCCGCCCGGACAGCGAACACTGAAGCTTTCTTT. It is translated as CASSPARTANTEAFF.

The chain combines TRBV7-8 with TRBJ2-5; tentatively, D is TRBD2 (5 bases). From germline, CDR1 is SGHVS and CDR2 FQNEAQ. Trimming stripped 5 bases from V and 5 bases from J, with 18 bases between. The CDR3 loop spans 15 amino acids. This chain's CDR3 is CASSRFEGVGETQYF. For the CDR3, the DNA is TGTGCCAGCAGCCGATTTGAGGGAGTAGGCGAGACCCAGTACTTC.

The genes are TRBV2 and TRBJ1-1; D gene unclear. Per germline, CDR1 SNHLY and CDR2 FYNNEI. Trimming took off 3 bases at V and 3 bases at J, with 8 bases between the two ends. CDR3 size: 13 residues. This chain's CDR3 is CASSDPGDTEAFF. CDR3 in DNA: TGTGCCAGCAGTGATCCGGGAGACACTGAAGCTTTCTTT.

The chain is built from TRBV28 and TRBJ2-1; TRBD2 agrees at 9 bases. This CDR3 region has 15 residues. Germline loops: CDR1 MDHEN, CDR2 SYDVKM. Trimming cost V 8 bases and J 7 bases; bases outside gene matches: 12. The CDR3 loop is CASGVWTSARNEQFF. Here the CDR3 DNA reads TGTGCCAGCGGGGTGTGGACTAGCGCTCGGAATGAGCAGTTCTTC.

The rearrangement uses TRBV28 and TRBJ2-5; TRBD2 matches 12 bases. CDR1 is MDHEN and CDR2 is SYDVKM in the germline V gene. This CDR3 has 18 residues. V lost 2 bases, J lost 1 base, and 8 bases stayed unmatched. The CDR3 spells CASSLASSGGAGQETQYF. CDR3 nucleotide sequence: TGTGCCAGCAGTTTAGCTTCTAGCGGGGGGGCTGGCCAAGAGACCCAGTACTTC.

This sequence joins TRBV28 and TRBJ2-7; D is perhaps TRBD1 (6 bases). V gave up 6 bases and J gave up 7 bases, with 16 bases separating them. Germline V gives CDR1 MDHEN, CDR2 SYDVKM. The CDR3 sequence is 13 residues long. This chain's CDR3 is CASRLQGSREQYF. DNA for the CDR3: TGTGCCAGCAGACTACAGGGATCTAGGGAGCAGTACTTC. Drawing the rest from reference TRBV28 and TRBJ2-7, the complete variable domain is DVKVTQSSRYLVKRTGEKVFLECVQDMDHENMFWYRQDPGLGLRLIYFSYDVKMKEKGDIPEGYSVSREKKERFSLILESASTNQTSMYLCASRLQGSREQYFGPGTRLTVT.

This chain links TRBV5-1 with TRBJ2-1, with 8 nucleotides matching TRBD1. Per germline, CDR1 SGHRS and CDR2 YFSETQ. Trimming cost V 5 bases and J 5 bases; bases outside gene matches: 9. This CDR3 contains 15 residues. Here the CDR3 DNA reads TGCGCCAGCAGTTTTCCCGGGACAGGAGACAATGAGCAGTTCTTC. Protein sequence: CASSFPGTGDNEQFF.

The rearrangement uses TRBV9 and TRBJ2-3; D call uncertain. Looked up from germline, CDR1 is SGDLS and CDR2 is YYNGEE. There are 14 residues in the CDR3. The V gene lost 0 bases and the J gene lost 0 bases, with 5 bases spanning the gap. CDR3 in DNA: TGTGCCAGCAGCGTAGAAGCTAGCACAGATACGCAGTATTTT. Protein product: CASSVEASTDTQYF.

The V gene is TRBV29-1, the J gene TRBJ1-2; D is possibly TRBD1 (5 bases). Trimming shortened V by 5 bases and J by 6 bases, and 7 bases separated the two germline ends. CDR1 and CDR2 from the germline V gene are SQVTM and ANQGSEA. This CDR3 is built from 10 residues. The CDR3 sequence: CSVTDNGYTF. The DNA for the CDR3 is TGCAGCGTTACGGACAATGGCTACACCTTC.

The chain employs TRBV4-2 and TRBJ1-5; 8 nucleotides line up with TRBD1. This CDR3 is built from 16 residues. The V gene's germline CDR1 is LGHNA and CDR2 YNFKEQ. With 1 base clipped from V and 5 bases from J, the junction kept 7 bases outside the gene matches. The DNA of the CDR3 is TGTGCCAGCAGCCAAGGGGGGTTGACAGGGGATCAGCCCCAGCATTTT. Its translation is CASSQGGLTGDQPQHF.

To note about this clone: Compared with germline, one end of the junction differs, possibly owing to a read error. The rearrangement links TRBV7-9 to TRBJ2-5; TRBD2 might be the D (5 bases). The CDR3 runs to 15 residues. Germline V gene data show CDR1 as SEHNR and CDR2 as FQNEAQ (reference sequence). CDR3 sequence: CSSSLALSEQETQYF. CDR3 nucleotides: TGTTCCAGCAGCTTAGCGCTCAGCGAACAAGAGACCCAGTACTTC.

V gene TRBV2 combines with J gene TRBJ1-6; 7 bases match TRBD1. Germline-derived CDR1 and CDR2 are SNHLY and FYNNEI. The CDR3 covers 14 residues. V was pared by 4 bases and J by 6 bases, with 3 bases of the junction left unmatched. The CDR3 nucleotides read TGTGCCAGCAGTGGGGACAGAAGTAATTCACCCCTCCACTTT. Protein product: CASSGDRSNSPLHF.

This clone was detected once. The chain has TRBV5-1 and TRBJ1-6; TRBD1 might be the D (5 bases). V was pared by 0 bases and J by 7 bases, with 5 bases between. Germline assignment: CDR1 SGHRS and CDR2 YFSETQ. There are 13 residues in the CDR3. The CDR3 bases are TGCGCCAGCAGCTTGGGACAGAATTCACCCCTCCACTTT. It yields the protein CASSLGQNSPLHF.

V gene TRBV5-1 combines with J gene TRBJ2-1; 9 bases align to TRBD2. This CDR3 is 14 amino acids long. Germline-derived CDR1 and CDR2 are SGHRS and YFSETQ. V shed 7 bases and J 7 bases; nucleotides not matched to a gene: 9. The CDR3 region has the DNA TGCGCCAGCGTGGGCGGCGGGAGGGGTAATGAGCAGTTCTTC. Encoded protein: CASVGGGRGNEQFF.

The chain joins TRBV6-5 to TRBJ2-7; D may be TRBD2 (6 bases). The CDR3 consists of 14 residues. CDR1 MNHEY and CDR2 SVGAGI come from the germline V gene. With 10 bases removed from V and 0 bases from J, the gap between germline ends came to 16 bases. The DNA of the CDR3 is TGTGCCACCCACACAAGGCGGGACTCCTACGAGCAGTACTTC. This encodes CATHTRRDSYEQYF.

The chain uses TRBV27 and TRBJ1-1; maybe TRBD1 (5 bases). The V gene's germline CDR1 is MNHEY and CDR2 SMNVEV (reference sequence). Trimming removed 5 bases at V and 0 bases at J, with 10 bases between. The CDR3 runs 14 residues. CDR3 loop: CASSPRVLNTEAFF. CDR3 nucleotides: TGTGCCAGCAGTCCCAGGGTCTTGAACACTGAAGCTTTCTTT.

The rearrangement uses TRBV4-3 and TRBJ1-1, with D perhaps TRBD1 (5 bases). The CDR3 length is 15 residues. In germline, CDR1 is LGHNA, CDR2 YSLEER. Between the trimmed V and J ends, which lost 1 base and 0 bases, there was a span of 9 bases. CDR3 nucleotides: TGCGCCAGCAGCCAAGTTGGGGGGATGAACACTGAAGCTTTCTTT. Protein product: CASSQVGGMNTEAFF.

This clone was detected only once. The V and J genes are TRBV6-1 and TRBJ1-2, with a tentative D call TRBD1 (5 bases). Germline V gives CDR1 MNHNS, CDR2 SASEGT. This CDR3 comprises 15 residues. V gave up 7 bases and J gave up 2 bases, with 17 bases separating them. CDR3 sequence reads: CASTRDTGRNYGYTF. DNA for the CDR3: TGTGCCAGCACTAGAGACACAGGCAGAAACTATGGCTACACCTTC.

The rearrangement uses TRBV30 and TRBJ2-1, with no clear D. CDR1 is GTSNPN, CDR2 SVGIG, per germline (reference sequence). Trimming left V 5 bases short and J 2 bases short, with 7 bases between. The CDR3 extends over 12 amino acids. In DNA form, the CDR3 reads TGTGCCTGGGGCGACACCTACAATGAGCAGTTCTTC. Translation: CAWGDTYNEQFF.

CDR3 loop: CASSLATGGPQETQYF. In DNA, the CDR3 is TGTGCCAGCAGCTTGGCCACGGGGGGCCCCCAAGAGACCCAGTACTTC. The chain has TRBV5-6 and TRBJ2-5; perhaps TRBD2 as D (7 bases). Germline V CDR1 and CDR2: SGHDT, YYEEEE. V was shortened by 0 bases and J by 1 base, with 13 bases between the two germline ends. The CDR3 is made up of 16 amino acids.

The chain links TRBV7-2 to TRBJ2-5; a weak D match, TRBD1 (5 bases). The J call could be wrong; TRBJ2-7 is a better fit for the DNA end. This CDR3 is 14 amino acids long. Germline loops: CDR1 SGHTA, CDR2 FQGNSA. CDR3: CASSSRVSAYEQYF. In nucleotides, the CDR3 is TGTGCCAGCAGCTCCAGGGTGTCGGCCTACGAGCAGTACTTC.

This chain links TRBV4-3 with TRBJ2-1; 11 positions match TRBD2. CDR1 and CDR2 from the germline V gene are LGHNA and YSLEER. This CDR3 contains 16 residues. V was clipped by 0 bases and J by 7 bases; unmatched bases: 5. CDR3: CASSQEGLAGWNEQFF. The DNA for the CDR3 is TGCGCCAGCAGCCAAGAAGGACTAGCGGGTTGGAATGAGCAGTTCTTC.

The chain has TRBV5-4 and TRBJ2-1, with TRBD1 matching over 7 bases. J was trimmed by 7 bases and V by 4 bases; bases with no gene match: 17. The germline V gene encodes CDR1 SGHNT and CDR2 YYREEE (reference sequence). The CDR3 loop spans 17 amino acids. In DNA form, the CDR3 reads TGTGCCAGCAGCGCTGGGGTAGACAGGGAGTCCGTGAATGAGCAGTTCTTC. Translated: CASSAGVDRESVNEQFF.

This chain joins TRBV5-4 and TRBJ2-1; 10 positions agree with TRBD2. Germline V gives CDR1 SGHNT, CDR2 YYREEE (reference sequence). V shed 4 bases and J 8 bases; nucleotides not matched to a gene: 15. The CDR3 is 17 residues long. The CDR3 loop reads CASSPDRAGGRLYEQFF. DNA for the CDR3: TGTGCCAGCAGCCCCGACAGAGCGGGAGGGCGTCTTTATGAGCAGTTCTTC.

The chain recombines TRBV10-2 with TRBJ2-6, with TRBD2 identical over 8 bases. The CDR3 consists of 18 residues. J gave up 1 base and V 0 bases, and 5 bases lay outside the gene matches. The germline gives CDR1 WSHSY, CDR2 SAAADI. The CDR3 coding sequence is TGCGCCAGCAGTGAGTCGCCCGGGGGGGGTTCTGGGGCCAACGTCCTGACTTTC. It encodes CASSESPGGGSGANVLTF.

This rearrangement joins TRBV30 to TRBJ1-1, with D maybe TRBD1 (5 bases). With 0 bases removed from V and 6 bases from J, the gap between germline ends came to 17 bases. CDR1 GTSNPN and CDR2 SVGIG come from the germline V gene (reference sequence). The CDR3 sequence is 15 residues long. Here the CDR3 DNA reads TGTGCCTGGAGTGTACGATGGGAGCCGGGGGCTGAAGCTTTCTTT. The encoded protein is CAWSVRWEPGAEAFF.

The chain employs TRBV10-2 and TRBJ1-6; D unresolved. The V gene's germline CDR1 is WSHSY and CDR2 SAAADI. V gave up 5 bases and J gave up 7 bases, with 12 bases separating them. The CDR3 is made up of 14 amino acids. The CDR3 loop reads CASSYVGANSPLHF. CDR3 DNA sequence: TGCGCCAGCAGTTATGTCGGAGCAAATTCACCCCTCCACTTT.

The J gene is TRBJ2-5, the V gene TRBV19; TRBD1 aligns across 11 bases. The J call may be faulty, since TRBJ2-7 better matches the DNA end. The CDR3 consists of 14 residues. From germline, CDR1 is LNHDA and CDR2 SQIVND (reference sequence). CDR3 region: CASSGTGGFDEQYF. The CDR3, as DNA: TGTGCCAGTAGCGGGACAGGGGGATTTGACGAGCAGTACTTC.

This chain uses TRBV12-1 with TRBJ1-5. TRBV12-1 corresponds to a pseudogene. CDR3 length: 17 residues. The CDR3 is CASSFTSEISSNQPQHF. Here the CDR3 DNA reads TGTGCCAGCAGCTTTACCTCTGAGATCTCTAGCAATCAGCCCCAGCATTTT.

V gene TRBV28 combines with J gene TRBJ1-3; perhaps TRBD1 as D (6 bases). CDR1 and CDR2 (germline): MDHEN, SYDVKM. CDR3 size: 15 residues. V gave up 3 bases and J gave up 8 bases, with 17 bases separating them. This chain's CDR3 is CASSFSVTGKHTIYF. DNA of the CDR3: TGTGCCAGCAGTTTCTCCGTGACAGGCAAGCACACCATATATTTT.